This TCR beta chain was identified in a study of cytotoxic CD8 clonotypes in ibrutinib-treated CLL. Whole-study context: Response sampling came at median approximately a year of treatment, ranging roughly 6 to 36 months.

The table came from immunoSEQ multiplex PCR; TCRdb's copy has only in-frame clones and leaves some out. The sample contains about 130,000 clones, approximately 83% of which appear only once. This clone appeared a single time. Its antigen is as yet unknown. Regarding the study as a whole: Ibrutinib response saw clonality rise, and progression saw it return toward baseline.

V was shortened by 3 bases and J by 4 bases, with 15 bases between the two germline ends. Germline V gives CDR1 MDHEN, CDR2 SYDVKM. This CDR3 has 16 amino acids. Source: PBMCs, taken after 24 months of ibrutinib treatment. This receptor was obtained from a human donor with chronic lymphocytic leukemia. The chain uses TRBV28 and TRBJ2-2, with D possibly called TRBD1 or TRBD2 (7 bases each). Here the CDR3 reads CASSFPGGGGTGELFF. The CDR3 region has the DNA TGTGCCAGCAGTTTTCCAGGGGGAGGGGGCACCGGGGAGCTGTTTTTT.